Each of the 8 T cell receptor beta chains below was sequenced from the same sample in a study of Tregs in tolerant kidney transplant recipients. Assay: immunoSEQ multiplex PCR; the TCRdb copy retains only in-frame clones and omits some. Of about 64,000 clones listed, over 75% were seen once; the top ten hold 3.8%. The nonmyeloablative bone marrow transplants came from related graft donors, with transient mixed chimerism. The source was CD4+ T cells from blood (PBMCs), collected 6 months after the transplant. The source of these receptors is a human patient who received a combined kidney and bone marrow transplant. The T cells may partly be graft donor cells.

The genes are TRBV9 and TRBJ2-5; D perhaps matches TRBD1 (6 bases). The CDR3 runs to 16 residues. The germline V and J ends were trimmed by 7 bases and 2 bases, with 21 bases remaining between them. The germline gives CDR1 SGDLS, CDR2 YYNGEE. The CDR3 loop reads CASGPRSGALQETQYF. In DNA, the CDR3 is TGTGCCAGCGGCCCCCGGTCAGGGGCACTTCAAGAGACCCAGTACTTC. Drawing the rest from reference TRBV9 and TRBJ2-5, the complete variable domain is DSGVTQTPKHLITATGQRVTLRCSPRSGDLSVYWYQQSLDQGLQFLIQYYNGEERAKGNILERFSAQQFPDLHSELNLSSLELGDSALYFCASGPRSGALQETQYFGPGTRLLVL.

This clone was detected only once. At one end the junction does not follow the germline gene, possibly because of a read error. The same CDR3 arises from other DNA sequences in this sample as well. This sequence joins TRBV19 and TRBJ1-6; the match to TRBD1 covers 7 bases. The CDR3 is made up of 14 amino acids. Germline V CDR1 and CDR2: LNHDA, SQIVND (reference sequence). CDR3: CASSMGQYNSPLHF. The CDR3 coding sequence is TGTGCCAGTAGTATGGGACAGTATAATTCCCCCCTCCACTTT.

The chain carries TRBV4-2 and TRBJ2-5; TRBD2 agrees at 8 bases. Germline CDR1 and CDR2: LGHNA and YNFKEQ. V dropped 1 base and J dropped 4; count of bases not matched to a gene: 8. The CDR3 consists of 16 residues. In DNA form, the CDR3 reads TGTGCCAGCAGCCAAGCAGAGCGGGGGCAAAGAGAGACCCAGTACTTC. Protein sequence: CASSQAERGQRETQYF.

This clone was recorded once. The chain uses TRBV11-2 and TRBJ1-4; tentative D call: TRBD1 (6 bases). Trimming cost V 0 bases and J 4 bases, with 9 bases left between them. Germline assignment: CDR1 SGHAT and CDR2 FQNNGV. The CDR3 has 15 residues. CDR3 nucleotide sequence: TGTGCCAGCAGCTTAGAAACAGGGTATAATGAAAAACTGTTTTTT. Translating gives CASSLETGYNEKLFF.

The chain joins TRBV4-2 to TRBJ2-7; D may be TRBD1 (5 bases). Looked up from germline, CDR1 is LGHNA and CDR2 is YNFKEQ. V dropped 1 base and J dropped 1 base, with 8 bases sitting between them. This CDR3 spans 14 amino acids. In nucleotides, the CDR3 is TGTGCCAGCAGCCAAGTTTCAGGGTCCTACGAGCAGTACTTC. It codes for CASSQVSGSYEQYF.

V usage is TRBV19 and J usage is TRBJ1-1, with no clear D. This CDR3 spans 17 amino acids. With 0 bases removed from V and 0 bases from J, the gap between germline ends came to 14 bases. Germline-derived CDR1 and CDR2 are LNHDA and SQIVND (reference sequence). DNA for the CDR3: TGTGCCAGTAGTATAGATTCATATGGGAGGCTGAACACTGAAGCTTTCTTT. This translates into CASSIDSYGRLNTEAFF.

The chain links TRBV5-1 to TRBJ2-7; D gene uncertain. The CDR3 is 16 amino acids. Germline lookup yields CDR1 SGHRS and CDR2 YFSETQ. V dropped 0 bases and J dropped 4 bases, with 17 bases sitting between them. CDR3 sequence reads: CASSLGVGSQTYEQYF. CDR3 nucleotide sequence: TGCGCCAGCAGCTTGGGGGTCGGATCCCAGACTTACGAGCAGTACTTC.

This rearrangement joins TRBV7-8 to TRBJ1-5; a possible D gene is TRBD1 (5 bases). V was cut by 4 bases and J by 0 bases, with 16 bases left in between. The CDR3 runs 17 residues. Per germline, CDR1 SGHVS and CDR2 FQNEAQ. The CDR3 loop reads CASSSRPDRYSNQPQHF. The CDR3 coding sequence is TGTGCCAGCAGCTCACGACCAGACAGATATAGCAATCAGCCCCAGCATTTT.